What follows describes a single T cell receptor (beta chain). Libraries were prepared by immunoSEQ multiplex PCR; TCRdb keeps only in-frame clonotypes and omits some of them. Of approximately 410,000 clones in the sample, 70% to 90% were seen once. This CDR3 is built from 11 residues. V dropped 1 base and J dropped 7 bases, with 7 bases sitting between them. Germline CDR1 reads GTSNPN; CDR2 reads SVGIG (reference sequence). The data derive from a study of blood T cell repertoires in COVID-19. Study background: In each case, the material was cDNA or gDNA derived from T cells, B-cell-depleted T cells, or PBMCs.

The sequence was obtained from a woman between 25 and 40 years old with active or convalescent COVID-19. Sequencing was done on a sample of peripheral blood. V usage is TRBV30 and J usage is TRBJ1-2; D is unclear. The CDR3 is CAWSGRVGYTF. DNA for the CDR3: TGTGCCTGGAGTGGTCGGGTTGGCTACACCTTC.